This record looks at one T cell receptor beta chain sequence and its context. There is no known antigen for this receptor. The input lacks base qualities; no much larger clone sits a single base away. The data stem from a study of T cell changes during pregnancy in multiple sclerosis (dated by TCRdb to 2018 to 2020). For context, the study as a whole: The study examined how the T cell repertoire changed over the course of pregnancy in women with multiple sclerosis.

The CDR3 contains 16 residues, cysteine and phenylalanine counted. Kept here is only the CDR3 DNA, which spans 48 bases and is read in frame from base 1. V is cut by 5 bases and J by 2 bases, and the space between the germline ends is 18 bases. CDR1 SEHNR and CDR2 FQNEAQ were looked up in the germline V gene (reference sequence). Library method: the immunoSEQ multiplex PCR assay. What TCRdb holds here is the immuneACCESS table cut down to in-frame rearrangements. Part of the clones is not present; checked against another copy, under half of the missing clones reflect an unresolved V gene, and the others are unexplained. This sample holds 55,000 to 70,000 clones; around 92% were observed only once. The top ten hold around 3.3% of the sample.

The starting material was CD8+ T cells from peripheral blood mononuclear cells, obtained in the third trimester of pregnancy. The sequence was collected from a female donor in good health, enrolled as a control in a pregnancy study. The receptor chain draws on TRBV7-9 and TRBJ2-5, with a tentative D gene TRBD1 over 5 matching bases. The base sequence is TGTGCCAGCAGCCAAATTCAGTGGGCAGGGCAAGAGACCCAGTACTTC. Translation gives CASSQIQWAGQETQYF.